The 8 T cell receptor beta chains reported below all come from one sample, sequenced in a study of blood T cell repertoires in COVID-19. Assay used: immunoSEQ multiplex PCR; TCRdb lists only in-frame clones, some missing. The table has fewer than 350,000 clones, around 90% seen once. Sequenced: PBMCs or T cells enriched from blood (not recorded which). These receptors all stem from a man in his forties who had been exposed to COVID-19.

The CDR3 sequence: CASSDPGQGANTEAFF. The CDR3 region has the DNA TGTGCCAGCAGTGACCCGGGACAGGGGGCGAACACTGAAGCTTTCTTT. This chain links TRBV2 with TRBJ1-1; 12 nucleotides match TRBD1. V lost 3 bases to trimming and J lost 1 base; unmatched junction nucleotides: 3. Per the germline V gene, CDR1 is SNHLY and CDR2 is FYNNEI. The CDR3 covers 16 residues.

This chain uses TRBV7-9 with TRBJ1-4; TRBD1 matches at 7 bases. Germline values: CDR1 SEHNR, CDR2 FQNEAQ (reference sequence). The V gene end was trimmed by 4 bases and the J gene end by 10 bases; junction bases not matched to a gene: 12. The CDR3 is made up of 15 amino acids. CDR3 in amino acids: CASSSDRASPRKLFF. The CDR3 DNA reads TGTGCCAGCAGCTCAGACAGGGCGTCTCCCAGAAAACTGTTTTTT.

This chain uses TRBV4-3 with TRBJ2-1; 9 bases agree with TRBD1. The V and J ends lost 2 bases and 0 bases, in that order; junction bases with no gene match: 5. CDR1 is LGHNA and CDR2 is YSLEER in the germline V gene. There are 17 residues in the CDR3. The CDR3 sequence: CASSQWTGEASYNEQFF. The CDR3 bases are TGCGCCAGCAGCCAATGGACAGGGGAAGCCTCCTACAATGAGCAGTTCTTC.

A single count supports this clone. V and J are TRBV11-2 and TRBJ2-7; a possible D gene is TRBD2 (7 bases). The germline CDR1 and CDR2 sequences are SGHAT and FQNNGV. V lost 0 bases and J 2 bases, leaving 11 bases between the germline ends. CDR3 size: 15 residues. CDR3 nucleotide sequence: TGTGCCAGCAGCTTAGAAGGGGGGGACGCCTACGAGCAGTACTTC. Protein sequence: CASSLEGGDAYEQYF.

The chain joins TRBV10-3 to TRBJ2-7; 11 bases are shared with TRBD2. Trimming took 3 bases from V and 4 from J; bases not matched to a gene: 20. Germline loops: CDR1 ENHRY, CDR2 SYGVKD. The CDR3 length is 20 residues. In DNA, the CDR3 is TGTGCCATCAGTGATGCTAGCGGGAGGACGTCGGGTGTCGCCCCTTACGAGCAGTACTTC. It is translated as CAISDASGRTSGVAPYEQYF.

The rearrangement links TRBV2 to TRBJ2-2; 13 bases fit TRBD2. Germline CDR1 reads SNHLY; CDR2 reads FYNNEI. The CDR3 loop spans 15 amino acids. Trimming at V came to 2 bases and at J to 6 bases, leaving 0 bases not matched to a gene. CDR3 region: CASSETSGRAGELFF. For the CDR3, the DNA is TGTGCCAGCAGTGAAACTAGCGGGAGGGCCGGGGAGCTGTTTTTT.

The chain combines TRBV5-1 with TRBJ1-4, with a possible D match to TRBD1 (5 bases). The length of the CDR3 is 18 residues. Germline V gives CDR1 SGHRS, CDR2 YFSETQ. V was trimmed by 0 bases and J by 0 bases, leaving 15 bases between them. CDR3 region: CASSLGRGGGATNEKLFF. CDR3 bases: TGCGCCAGCAGCTTGGGCCGGGGCGGAGGGGCAACTAATGAAAAACTGTTTTTT.

This sequence joins TRBV20-1 and TRBJ1-2; maybe TRBD1 (5 bases). From germline, CDR1 is DFQATT and CDR2 SNEGSKA (reference sequence). Trimming removed 3 bases from V and 4 bases from J, with 15 bases in between. This CDR3 region has 14 residues. The CDR3 sequence: CSASPDSFLYGYTF. The CDR3, as DNA: TGCAGTGCTAGTCCCGACAGTTTCCTCTATGGCTACACCTTC.